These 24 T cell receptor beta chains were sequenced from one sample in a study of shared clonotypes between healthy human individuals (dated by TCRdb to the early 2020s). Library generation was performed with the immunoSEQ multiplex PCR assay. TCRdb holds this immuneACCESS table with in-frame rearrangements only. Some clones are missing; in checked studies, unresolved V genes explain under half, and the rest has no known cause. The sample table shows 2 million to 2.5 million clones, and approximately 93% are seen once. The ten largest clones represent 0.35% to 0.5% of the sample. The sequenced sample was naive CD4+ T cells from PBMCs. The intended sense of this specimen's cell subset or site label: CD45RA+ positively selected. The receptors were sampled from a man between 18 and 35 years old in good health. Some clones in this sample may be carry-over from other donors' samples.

The CDR3 sequence: CASSLEKAGRRDTQYF. The CDR3 bases are TGTGCCAGCAGCTTGGAGAAGGCAGGGAGGCGAGATACGCAGTATTTT. The chain combines TRBV5-4 with TRBJ2-3; D perhaps matches TRBD2 (6 bases). This CDR3 spans 16 amino acids. Trimming stripped 0 bases from V and 5 bases from J, with 16 bases between. Per the germline V gene, CDR1 is SGHNT and CDR2 is YYREEE (reference sequence).

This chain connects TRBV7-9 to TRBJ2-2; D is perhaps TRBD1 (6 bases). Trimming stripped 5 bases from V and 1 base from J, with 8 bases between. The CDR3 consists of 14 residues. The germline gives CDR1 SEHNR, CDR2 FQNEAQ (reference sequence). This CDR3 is CASSKGQNTGELFF. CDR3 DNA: TGTGCCAGCAGCAAGGGACAGAACACCGGGGAGCTGTTTTTT.

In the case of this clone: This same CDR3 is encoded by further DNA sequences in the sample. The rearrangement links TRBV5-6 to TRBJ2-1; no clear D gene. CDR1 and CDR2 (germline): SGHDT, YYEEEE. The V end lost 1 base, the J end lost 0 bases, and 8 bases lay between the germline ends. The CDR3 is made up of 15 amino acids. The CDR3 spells CASSLFASSYNEQFF. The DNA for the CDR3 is TGTGCCAGCAGCTTGTTTGCGAGCTCCTACAATGAGCAGTTCTTC. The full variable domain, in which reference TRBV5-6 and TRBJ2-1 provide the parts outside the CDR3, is DAGVTQSPTHLIKTRGQQVTLRCSPKSGHDTVSWYQQALGQGPQFIFQYYEEEERQRGNFPDRFSGHQFPNYSSELNVNALLLGDSALYLCASSLFASSYNEQFFGPGTRLTVL.

CDR3 DNA sequence: TGTGCCAGCAGTTTTTTGTTTCTGGGAACAGATACGCAGTATTTT. Translation: CASSFLFLGTDTQYF. This chain connects TRBV28 to TRBJ2-3, with D hard to call. V lost 3 bases to trimming and J lost 3 bases, with 13 bases between them. The CDR3 runs to 15 residues. Germline-derived CDR1 and CDR2 are MDHEN and SYDVKM.

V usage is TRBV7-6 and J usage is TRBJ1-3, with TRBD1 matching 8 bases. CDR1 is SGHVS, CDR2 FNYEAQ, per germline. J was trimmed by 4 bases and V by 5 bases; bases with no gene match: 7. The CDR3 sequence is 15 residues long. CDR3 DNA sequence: TGTGCCAGCAGCCCCCGTGACAGGGGAGGAAACACCATATATTTT. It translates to CASSPRDRGGNTIYF. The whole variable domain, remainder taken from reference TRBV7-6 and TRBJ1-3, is GAGVSQSPRYKVTKRGQDVALRCDPISGHVSLYWYRQALGQGPEFLTYFNYEAQQDKSGLPNDRFSAERPEGSISTLTIQRTEQRDSAMYRCASSPRDRGGNTIYFGEGSWLTVV.

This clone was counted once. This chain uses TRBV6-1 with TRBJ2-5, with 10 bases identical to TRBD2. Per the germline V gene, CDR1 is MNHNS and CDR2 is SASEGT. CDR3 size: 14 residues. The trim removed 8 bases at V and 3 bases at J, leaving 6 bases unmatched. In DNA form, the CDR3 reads TGTGCCAGCTTCCTAGCGGGAGACAAAGAGACCCAGTACTTC. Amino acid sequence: CASFLAGDKETQYF.

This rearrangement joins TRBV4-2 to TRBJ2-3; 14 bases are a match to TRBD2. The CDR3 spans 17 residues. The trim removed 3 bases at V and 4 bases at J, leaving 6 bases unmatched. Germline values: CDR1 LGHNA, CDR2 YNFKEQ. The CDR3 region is CASSQRLAGGLADTQYF. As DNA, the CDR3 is TGTGCCAGCAGCCAGAGACTAGCGGGAGGGCTAGCAGATACGCAGTATTTT.

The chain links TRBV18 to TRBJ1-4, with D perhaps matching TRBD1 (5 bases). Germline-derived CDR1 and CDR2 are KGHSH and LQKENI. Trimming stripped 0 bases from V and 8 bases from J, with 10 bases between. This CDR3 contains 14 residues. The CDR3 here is CASSPPEGREKLFF. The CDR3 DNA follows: TGTGCCAGCTCACCACCCGAGGGGAGAGAAAAACTGTTTTTT.

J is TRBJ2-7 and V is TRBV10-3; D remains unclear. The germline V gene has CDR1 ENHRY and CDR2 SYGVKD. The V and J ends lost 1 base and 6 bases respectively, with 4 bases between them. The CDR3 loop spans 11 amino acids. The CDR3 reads CAISELGEQYF. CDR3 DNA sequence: TGTGCCATCAGTGAGTTGGGCGAGCAGTACTTC.

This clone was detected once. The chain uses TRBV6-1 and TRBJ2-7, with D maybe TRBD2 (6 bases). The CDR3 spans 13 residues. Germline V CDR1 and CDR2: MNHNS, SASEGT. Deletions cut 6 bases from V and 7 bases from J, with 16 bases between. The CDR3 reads CASSPSGVGEQYF. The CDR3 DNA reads TGTGCCAGCAGCCCGTCGGGGGTTGGTGAGCAGTACTTC.

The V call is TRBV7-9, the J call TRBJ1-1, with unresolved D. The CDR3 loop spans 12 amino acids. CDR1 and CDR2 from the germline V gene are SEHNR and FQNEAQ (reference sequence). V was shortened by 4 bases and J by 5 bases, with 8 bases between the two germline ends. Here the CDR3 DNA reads TGTGCCAGCAGCTCTGACGGGACTGAAGCTTTCTTT. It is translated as CASSSDGTEAFF.

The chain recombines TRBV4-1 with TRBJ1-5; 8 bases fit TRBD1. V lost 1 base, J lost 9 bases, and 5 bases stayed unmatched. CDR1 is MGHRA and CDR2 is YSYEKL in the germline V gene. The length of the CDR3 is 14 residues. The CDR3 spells CASSQGDRSWPQHF. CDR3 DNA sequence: TGCGCCAGCAGCCAAGGGGACAGGAGTTGGCCCCAGCATTTT.

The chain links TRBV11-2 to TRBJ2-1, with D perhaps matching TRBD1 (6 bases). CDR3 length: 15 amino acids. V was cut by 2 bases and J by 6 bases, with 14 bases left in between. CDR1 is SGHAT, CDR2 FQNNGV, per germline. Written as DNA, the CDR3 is TGTGCCAGCAGCTTACGACAGGCCGCCTTCAATGAGCAGTTCTTC. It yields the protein CASSLRQAAFNEQFF.

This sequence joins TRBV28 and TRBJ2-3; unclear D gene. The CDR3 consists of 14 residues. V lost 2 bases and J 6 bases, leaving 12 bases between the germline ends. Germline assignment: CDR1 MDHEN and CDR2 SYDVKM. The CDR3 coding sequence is TGTGCCAGCAGTTTAATAGGGCCGGCCGATACGCAGTATTTT. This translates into CASSLIGPADTQYF.

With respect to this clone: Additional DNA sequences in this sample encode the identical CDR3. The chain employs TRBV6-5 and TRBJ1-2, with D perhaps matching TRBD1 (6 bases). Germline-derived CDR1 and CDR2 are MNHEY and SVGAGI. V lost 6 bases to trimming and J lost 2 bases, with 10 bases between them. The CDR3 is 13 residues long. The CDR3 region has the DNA TGTGCCAGCAGCTACAGGGAGAACTATGGCTACACCTTC. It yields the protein CASSYRENYGYTF.

The chain's CDR3 is CASSLPQSGNTIYF. DNA of the CDR3: TGTGCCAGCAGTTTACCCCAGTCTGGAAACACCATATATTTT. J is TRBJ1-3 and V is TRBV28, with D unclear. CDR3 length: 14 amino acids. V was cut by 2 bases and J by 1 base, with 6 bases left in between. Germline CDR1 MDHEN, CDR2 SYDVKM. The whole variable domain, filled in from reference TRBV28 and TRBJ1-3, reads DVKVTQSSRYLVKRTGEKVFLECVQDMDHENMFWYRQDPGLGLRLIYFSYDVKMKEKGDIPEGYSVSREKKERFSLILESASTNQTSMYLCASSLPQSGNTIYFGEGSWLTVV.

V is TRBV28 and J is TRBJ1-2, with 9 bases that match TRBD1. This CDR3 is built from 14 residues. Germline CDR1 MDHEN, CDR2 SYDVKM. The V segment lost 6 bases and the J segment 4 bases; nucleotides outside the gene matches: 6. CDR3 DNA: TGTGCCAGCAGCGTACAGGGGGCGAGCTATGGCTACACCTTC. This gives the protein CASSVQGASYGYTF.

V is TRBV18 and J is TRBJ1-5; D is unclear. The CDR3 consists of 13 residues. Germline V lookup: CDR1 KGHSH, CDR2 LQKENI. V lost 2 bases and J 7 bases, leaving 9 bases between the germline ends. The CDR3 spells CASSPGQRQPQHF. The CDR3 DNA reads TGTGCCAGCTCACCAGGGCAAAGGCAGCCCCAGCATTTT.

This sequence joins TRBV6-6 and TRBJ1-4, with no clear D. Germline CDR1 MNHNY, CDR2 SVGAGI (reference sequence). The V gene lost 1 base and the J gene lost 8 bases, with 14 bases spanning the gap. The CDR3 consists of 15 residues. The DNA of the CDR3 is TGTGCCAGCAGTTACTTTGGCTTGGGTGAGGAAAAACTGTTTTTT. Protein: CASSYFGLGEEKLFF.

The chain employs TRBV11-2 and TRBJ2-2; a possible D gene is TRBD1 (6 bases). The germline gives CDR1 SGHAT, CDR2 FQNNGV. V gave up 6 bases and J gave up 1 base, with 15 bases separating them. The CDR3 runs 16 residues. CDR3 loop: CASSRSQGGNTGELFF. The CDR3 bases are TGTGCCAGCAGTCGATCGCAAGGGGGGAACACCGGGGAGCTGTTTTTT.

The CDR3 region has the DNA TGTGCCAGCAGCTGGGGGAAGGGCGAACTTGTGAACACTGAAGCTTTCTTT. This codes for CASSWGKGELVNTEAFF. This sequence joins TRBV7-9 and TRBJ1-1; D is possibly TRBD1 (5 bases). Germline V gene lookup returns CDR1 SEHNR and CDR2 FQNEAQ (reference sequence). The CDR3 length is 17 residues. The V end lost 4 bases, the J end lost 0 bases, and 18 bases lay between the germline ends.

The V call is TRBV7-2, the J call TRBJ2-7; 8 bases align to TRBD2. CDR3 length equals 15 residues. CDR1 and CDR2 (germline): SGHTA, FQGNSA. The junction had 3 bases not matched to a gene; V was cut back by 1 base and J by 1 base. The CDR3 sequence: CASSLVTSVSYEQYF. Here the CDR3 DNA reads TGTGCCAGCAGCTTAGTGACTAGCGTTTCCTACGAGCAGTACTTC.

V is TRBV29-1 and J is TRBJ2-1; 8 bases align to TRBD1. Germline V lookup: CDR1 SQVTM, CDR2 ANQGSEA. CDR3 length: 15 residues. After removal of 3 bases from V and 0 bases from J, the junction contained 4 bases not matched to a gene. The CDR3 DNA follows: TGCAGCGTTGAGAACAGGGGGAGCTCCTACAATGAGCAGTTCTTC. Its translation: CSVENRGSSYNEQFF.

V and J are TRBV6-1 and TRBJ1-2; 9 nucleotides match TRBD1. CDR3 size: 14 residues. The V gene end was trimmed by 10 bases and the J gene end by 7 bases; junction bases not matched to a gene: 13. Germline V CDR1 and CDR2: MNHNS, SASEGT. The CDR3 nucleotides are TGTGCCACAGAGGGACAGGGTTTGAAGGGTGGCTACACCTTC. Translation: CATEGQGLKGGYTF.